Sequencing of this TCR beta chain was carried out in a study of prognosis after radiotherapy for stage I lung cancer. The overall study: The study enrolled around twelve men and about six women as patients, aged about 50 to 84 with a median of around 70 years.

Whole-study findings and limits: Patients' TRBV and TRBJ gene usage reportedly differed by presence or absence of metastases.

Genomic DNA was the source, and TCR beta CDR3 was amplified from it by two-round multiplex PCR. Primers were specific to each TRBV and TRBJ gene in first-round PCR. Amplification in the second PCR round was performed with universal primers. TCRdb reanalysed the multiplex PCR reads using MiXCR and keeps one entry per CDR3 protein. The repertoire consists of around 28,000 distinct CDR3 sequences, with 48% occurring once and the leading ten covering 16%. The CDR3 extends over 16 amino acids. Trimming at V came to 4 bases and at J to 7 bases, leaving 9 bases not matched to a gene. Per the germline V gene, CDR1 is MNHEY and CDR2 is SVGAGI. A word on this clonotype: The antigen remains unidentified.

The chain uses TRBV6-5 and TRBJ2-2; 10 bases are a match to TRBD2. The sequence came from a donor aged 50 or older with non-small cell lung cancer. The source was PBMCs, collected before or after stereotactic body radiation therapy (not recorded which). Written as DNA, the CDR3 is TGTGCCAGCAGTTCACCTAGCGGGAGCATGTGCGGGGAGCTGTTTTTT. Translating gives CASSSPSGSMCGELFF.